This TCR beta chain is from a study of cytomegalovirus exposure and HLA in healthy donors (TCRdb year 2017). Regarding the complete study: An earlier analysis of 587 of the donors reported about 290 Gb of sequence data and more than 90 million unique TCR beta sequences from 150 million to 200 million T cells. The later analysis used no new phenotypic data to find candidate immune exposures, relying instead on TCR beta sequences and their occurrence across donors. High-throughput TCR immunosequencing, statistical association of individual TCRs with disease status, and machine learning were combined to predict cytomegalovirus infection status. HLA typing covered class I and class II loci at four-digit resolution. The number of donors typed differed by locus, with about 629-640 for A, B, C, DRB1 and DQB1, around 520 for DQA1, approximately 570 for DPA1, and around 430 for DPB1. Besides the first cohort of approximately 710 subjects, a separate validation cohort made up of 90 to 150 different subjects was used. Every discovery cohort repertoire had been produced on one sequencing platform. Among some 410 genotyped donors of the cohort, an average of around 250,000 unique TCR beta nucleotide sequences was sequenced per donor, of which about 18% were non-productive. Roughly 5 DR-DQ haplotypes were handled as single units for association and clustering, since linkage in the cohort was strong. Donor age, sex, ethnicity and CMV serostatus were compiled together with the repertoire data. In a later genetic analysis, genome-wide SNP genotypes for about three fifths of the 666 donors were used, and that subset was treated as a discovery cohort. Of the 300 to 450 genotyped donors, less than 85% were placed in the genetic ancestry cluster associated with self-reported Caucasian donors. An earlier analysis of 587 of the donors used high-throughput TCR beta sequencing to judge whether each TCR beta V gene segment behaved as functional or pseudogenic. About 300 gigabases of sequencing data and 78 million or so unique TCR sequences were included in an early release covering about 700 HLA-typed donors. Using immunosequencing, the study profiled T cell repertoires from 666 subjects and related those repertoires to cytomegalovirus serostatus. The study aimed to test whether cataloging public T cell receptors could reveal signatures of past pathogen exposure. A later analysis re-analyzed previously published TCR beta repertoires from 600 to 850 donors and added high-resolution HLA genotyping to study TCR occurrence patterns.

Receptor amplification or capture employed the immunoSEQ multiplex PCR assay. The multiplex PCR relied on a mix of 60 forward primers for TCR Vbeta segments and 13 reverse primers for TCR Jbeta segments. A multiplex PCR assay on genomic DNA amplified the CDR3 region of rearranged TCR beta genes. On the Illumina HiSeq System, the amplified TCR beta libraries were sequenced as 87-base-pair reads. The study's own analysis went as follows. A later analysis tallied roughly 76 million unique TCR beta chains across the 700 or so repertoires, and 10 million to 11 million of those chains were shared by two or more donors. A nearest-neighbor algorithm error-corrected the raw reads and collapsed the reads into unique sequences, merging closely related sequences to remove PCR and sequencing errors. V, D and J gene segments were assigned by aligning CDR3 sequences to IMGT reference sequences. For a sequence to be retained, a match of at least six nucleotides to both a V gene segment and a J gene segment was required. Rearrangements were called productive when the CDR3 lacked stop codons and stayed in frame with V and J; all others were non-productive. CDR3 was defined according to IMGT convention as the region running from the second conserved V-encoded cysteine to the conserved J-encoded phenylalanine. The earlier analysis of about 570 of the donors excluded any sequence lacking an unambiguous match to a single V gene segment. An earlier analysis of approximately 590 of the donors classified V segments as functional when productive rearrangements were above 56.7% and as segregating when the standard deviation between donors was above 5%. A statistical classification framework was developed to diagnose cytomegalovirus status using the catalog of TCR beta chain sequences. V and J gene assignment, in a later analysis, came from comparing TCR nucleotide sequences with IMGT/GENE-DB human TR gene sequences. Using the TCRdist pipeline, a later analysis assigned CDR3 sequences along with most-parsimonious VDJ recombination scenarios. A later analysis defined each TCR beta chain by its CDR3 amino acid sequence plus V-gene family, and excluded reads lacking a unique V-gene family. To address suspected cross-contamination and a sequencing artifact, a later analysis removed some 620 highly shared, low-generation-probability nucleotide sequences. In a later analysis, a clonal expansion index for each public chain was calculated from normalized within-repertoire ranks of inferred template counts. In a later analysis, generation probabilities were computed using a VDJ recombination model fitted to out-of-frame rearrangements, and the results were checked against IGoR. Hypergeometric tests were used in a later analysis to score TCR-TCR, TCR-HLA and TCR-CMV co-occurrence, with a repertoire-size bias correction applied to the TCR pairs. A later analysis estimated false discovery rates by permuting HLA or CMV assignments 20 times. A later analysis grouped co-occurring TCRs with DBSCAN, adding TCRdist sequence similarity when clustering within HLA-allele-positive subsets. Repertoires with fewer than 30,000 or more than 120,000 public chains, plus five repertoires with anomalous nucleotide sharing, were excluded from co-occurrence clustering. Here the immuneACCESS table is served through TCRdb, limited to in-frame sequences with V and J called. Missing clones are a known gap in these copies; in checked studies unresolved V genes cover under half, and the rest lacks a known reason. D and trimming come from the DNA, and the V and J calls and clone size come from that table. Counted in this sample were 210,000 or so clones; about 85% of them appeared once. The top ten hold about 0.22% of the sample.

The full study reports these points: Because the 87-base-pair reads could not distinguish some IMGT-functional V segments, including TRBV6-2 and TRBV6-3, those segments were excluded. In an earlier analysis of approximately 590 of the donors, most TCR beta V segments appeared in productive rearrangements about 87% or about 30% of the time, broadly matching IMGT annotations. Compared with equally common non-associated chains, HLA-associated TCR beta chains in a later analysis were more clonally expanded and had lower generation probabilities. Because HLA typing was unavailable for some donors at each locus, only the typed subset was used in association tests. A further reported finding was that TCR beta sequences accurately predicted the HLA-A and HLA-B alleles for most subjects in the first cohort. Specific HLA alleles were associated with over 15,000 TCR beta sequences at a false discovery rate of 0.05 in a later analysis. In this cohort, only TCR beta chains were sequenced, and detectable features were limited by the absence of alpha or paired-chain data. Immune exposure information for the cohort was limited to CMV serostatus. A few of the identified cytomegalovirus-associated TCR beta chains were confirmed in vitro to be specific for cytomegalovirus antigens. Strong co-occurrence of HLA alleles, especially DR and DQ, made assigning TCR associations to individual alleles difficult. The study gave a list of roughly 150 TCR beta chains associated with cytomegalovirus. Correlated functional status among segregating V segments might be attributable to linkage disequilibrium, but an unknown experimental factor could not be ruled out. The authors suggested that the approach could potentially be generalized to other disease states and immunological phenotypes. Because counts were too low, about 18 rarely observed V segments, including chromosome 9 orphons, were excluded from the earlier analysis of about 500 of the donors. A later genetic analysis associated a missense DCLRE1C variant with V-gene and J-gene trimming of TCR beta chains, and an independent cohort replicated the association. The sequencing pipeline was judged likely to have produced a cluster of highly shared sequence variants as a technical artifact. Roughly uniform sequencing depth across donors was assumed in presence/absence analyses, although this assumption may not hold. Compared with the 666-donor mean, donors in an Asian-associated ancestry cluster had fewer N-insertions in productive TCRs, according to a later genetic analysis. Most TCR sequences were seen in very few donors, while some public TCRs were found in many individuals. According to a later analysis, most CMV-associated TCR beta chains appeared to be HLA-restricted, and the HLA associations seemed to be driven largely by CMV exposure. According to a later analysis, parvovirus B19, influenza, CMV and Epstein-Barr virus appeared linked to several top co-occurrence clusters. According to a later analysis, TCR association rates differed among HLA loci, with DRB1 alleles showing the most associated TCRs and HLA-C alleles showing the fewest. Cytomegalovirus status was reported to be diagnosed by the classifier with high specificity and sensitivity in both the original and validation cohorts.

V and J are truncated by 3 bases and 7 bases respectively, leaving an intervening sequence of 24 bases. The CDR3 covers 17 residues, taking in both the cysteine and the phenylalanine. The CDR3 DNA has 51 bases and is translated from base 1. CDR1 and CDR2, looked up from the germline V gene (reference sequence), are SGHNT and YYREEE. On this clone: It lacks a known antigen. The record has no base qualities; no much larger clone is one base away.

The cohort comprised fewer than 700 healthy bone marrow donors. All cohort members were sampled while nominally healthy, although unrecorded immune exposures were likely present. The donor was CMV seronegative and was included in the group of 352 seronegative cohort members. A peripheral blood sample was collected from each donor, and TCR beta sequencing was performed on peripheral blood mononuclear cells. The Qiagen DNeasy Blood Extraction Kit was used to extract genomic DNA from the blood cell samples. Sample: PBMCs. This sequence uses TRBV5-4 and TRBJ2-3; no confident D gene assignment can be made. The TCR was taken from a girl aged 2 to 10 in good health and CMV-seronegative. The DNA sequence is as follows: TGTGCCAGCAGCTCGCCGTCTAGTTCCACGTCCAGATATACGCAGTATTTT. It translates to CASSSPSSSTSRYTQYF. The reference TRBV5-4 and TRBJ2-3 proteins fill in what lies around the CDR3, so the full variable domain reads ETGVTQSPTHLIKTRGQQVTLRCSSQSGHNTVSWYQQALGQGPQFIFQYYREEENGRGNFPPRFSGLQFPNYSSELNVNALELDDSALYLCASSSPSSSTSRYTQYFGPGTRLTVL.